The clone carrying this T cell receptor beta chain has only one observation. The antigen is undetermined. Germline V gene sequence: CDR1 SGHDN, CDR2 FVKESK. V was clipped by 2 bases and J by 7 bases, with 17 bases between them. The CDR3 consists of 16 residues. The record originates from a study of identifying expanded T cells in peripheral blood. General study results and limits: Clone count variance between roughly 2-week samples rose with total template count.

The repertoire was sequenced with immunoSEQ multiplex PCR; TCRdb's copy has only in-frame clones and lacks some. Of 100,000 to 150,000 clones in the sample, roughly 84% were seen once. V usage is TRBV14 and J usage is TRBJ1-4; D remains unclear. Material for sequencing was blood. This TCR came from a person between 18 and 69 years old in good health. CDR3 amino acids: CASSQLEGFALEKLFF. The CDR3 DNA follows: TGTGCCAGCAGCCAATTGGAGGGTTTCGCTCTTGAAAAACTGTTTTTT.